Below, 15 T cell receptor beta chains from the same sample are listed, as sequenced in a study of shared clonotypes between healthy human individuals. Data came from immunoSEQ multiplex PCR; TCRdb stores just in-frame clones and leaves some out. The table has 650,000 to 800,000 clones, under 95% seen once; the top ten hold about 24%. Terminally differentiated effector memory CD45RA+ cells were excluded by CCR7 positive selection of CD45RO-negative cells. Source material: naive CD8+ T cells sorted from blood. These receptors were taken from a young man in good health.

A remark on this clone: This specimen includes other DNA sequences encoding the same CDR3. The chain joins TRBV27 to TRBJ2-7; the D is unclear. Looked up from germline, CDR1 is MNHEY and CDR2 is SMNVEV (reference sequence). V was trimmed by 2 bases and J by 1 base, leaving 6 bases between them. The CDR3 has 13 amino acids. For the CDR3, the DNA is TGTGCCAGCAGTTTAAGAGGATCCTACGAGCAGTACTTC. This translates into CASSLRGSYEQYF.

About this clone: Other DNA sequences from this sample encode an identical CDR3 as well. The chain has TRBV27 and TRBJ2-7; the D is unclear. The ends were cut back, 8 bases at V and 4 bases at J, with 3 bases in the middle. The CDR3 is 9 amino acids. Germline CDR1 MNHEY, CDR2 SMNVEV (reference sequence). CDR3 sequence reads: CASGYEQYF. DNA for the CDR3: TGTGCCAGCGGATACGAGCAGTACTTC.

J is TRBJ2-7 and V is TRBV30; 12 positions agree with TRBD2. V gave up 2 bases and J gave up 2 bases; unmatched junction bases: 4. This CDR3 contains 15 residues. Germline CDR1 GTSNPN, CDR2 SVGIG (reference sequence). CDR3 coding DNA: TGTGCCTGGAGTACAGGACTAGCGGGACCCTACGAGCAGTACTTC. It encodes CAWSTGLAGPYEQYF.

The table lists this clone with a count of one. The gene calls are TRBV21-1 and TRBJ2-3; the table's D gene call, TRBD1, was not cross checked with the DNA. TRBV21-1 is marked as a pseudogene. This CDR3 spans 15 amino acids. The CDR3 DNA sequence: TGTGCCAGCAGCAACCCGGACAGGACGGAAGATACGCAGTATTTT. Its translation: CASSNPDRTEDTQYF.

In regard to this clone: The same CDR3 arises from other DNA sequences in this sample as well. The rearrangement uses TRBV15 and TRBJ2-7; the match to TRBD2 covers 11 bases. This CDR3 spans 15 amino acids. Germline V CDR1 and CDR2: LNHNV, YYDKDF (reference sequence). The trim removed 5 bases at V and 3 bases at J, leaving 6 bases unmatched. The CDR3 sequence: CATSRGTSGNYEQYF. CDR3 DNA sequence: TGTGCCACCAGCCGAGGGACTAGCGGAAACTACGAGCAGTACTTC.

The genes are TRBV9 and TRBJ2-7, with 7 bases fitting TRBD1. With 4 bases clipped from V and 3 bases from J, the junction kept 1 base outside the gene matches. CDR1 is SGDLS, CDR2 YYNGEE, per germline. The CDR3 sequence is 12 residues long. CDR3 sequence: CASSRDSYEQYF. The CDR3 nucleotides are TGTGCCAGCAGCCGGGACAGCTACGAGCAGTACTTC.

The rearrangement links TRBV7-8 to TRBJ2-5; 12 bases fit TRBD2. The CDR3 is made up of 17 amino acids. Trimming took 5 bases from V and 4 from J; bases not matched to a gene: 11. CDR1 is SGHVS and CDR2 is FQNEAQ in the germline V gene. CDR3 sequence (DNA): TGTGCCAGCAGCCACAAAATAACTAGCGGGAGGTTAGAGACCCAGTACTTC. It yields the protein CASSHKITSGRLETQYF.

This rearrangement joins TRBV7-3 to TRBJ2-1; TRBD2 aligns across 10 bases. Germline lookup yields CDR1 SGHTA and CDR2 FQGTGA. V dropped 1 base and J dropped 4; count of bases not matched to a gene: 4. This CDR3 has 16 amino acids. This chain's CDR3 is CASSLKTSGTYNEQFF. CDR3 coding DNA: TGTGCCAGCAGCTTAAAAACTAGCGGGACATACAATGAGCAGTTCTTC.

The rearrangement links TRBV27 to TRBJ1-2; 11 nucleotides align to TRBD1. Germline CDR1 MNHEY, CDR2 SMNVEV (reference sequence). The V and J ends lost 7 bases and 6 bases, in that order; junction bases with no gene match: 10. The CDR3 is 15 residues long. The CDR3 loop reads CASTTGTGGFNGYTF. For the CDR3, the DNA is TGTGCCAGCACAACCGGGACAGGGGGTTTTAATGGCTACACCTTC.

This chain's CDR3 is CAIEGGPGTDTQYF. The DNA of the CDR3 is TGTGCCATTGAAGGAGGGCCTGGCACAGATACGCAGTATTTT. J is TRBJ2-3 and V is TRBV19; possible D gene TRBD2, 6 bases. Looked up from germline, CDR1 is LNHDA and CDR2 is SQIVND (reference sequence). The CDR3 length is 14 residues. The V and J ends lost 10 bases and 1 base respectively, with 15 bases between them. The complete variable domain, with remaining parts taken from reference TRBV19 and TRBJ2-3, reads DGGITQSPKYLFRKEGQNVTLSCEQNLNHDAMYWYRQDPGQGLRLIYYSQIVNDFQKGDIAEGYSVSREKKESFPLTVTSAQKNPTAFYLCAIEGGPGTDTQYFGPGTRLTVL.

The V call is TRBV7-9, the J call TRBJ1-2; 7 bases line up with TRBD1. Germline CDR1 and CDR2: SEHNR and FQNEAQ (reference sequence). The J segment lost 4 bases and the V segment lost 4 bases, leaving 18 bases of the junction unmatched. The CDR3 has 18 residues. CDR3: CASSSTGQDPAGVYGYTF. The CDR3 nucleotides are TGTGCCAGCAGCTCAACTGGACAGGACCCAGCGGGGGTCTATGGCTACACCTTC.

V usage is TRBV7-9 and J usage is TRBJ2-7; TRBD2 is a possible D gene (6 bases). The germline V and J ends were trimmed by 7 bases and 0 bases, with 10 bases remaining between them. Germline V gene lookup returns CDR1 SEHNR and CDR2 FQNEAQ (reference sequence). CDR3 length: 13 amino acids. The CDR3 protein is CASTQGGSYEQYF. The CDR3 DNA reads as TGTGCCAGCACCCAGGGAGGCTCCTACGAGCAGTACTTC. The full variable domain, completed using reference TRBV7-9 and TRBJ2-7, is DTGVSQNPRHKITKRGQNVTFRCDPISEHNRLYWYRQTLGQGPEFLTYFQNEAQLEKSRLLSDRFSAERPKGSFSTLEIQRTEQGDSAMYLCASTQGGSYEQYFGPGTRLTVT.

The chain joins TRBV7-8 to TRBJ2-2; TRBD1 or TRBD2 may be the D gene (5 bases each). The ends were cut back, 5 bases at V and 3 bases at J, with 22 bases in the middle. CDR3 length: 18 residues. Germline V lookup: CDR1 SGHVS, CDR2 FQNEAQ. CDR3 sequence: CASSPIGDGAWDTGELFF. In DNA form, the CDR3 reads TGTGCCAGCAGCCCCATCGGGGACGGAGCCTGGGACACCGGGGAGCTGTTTTTT.

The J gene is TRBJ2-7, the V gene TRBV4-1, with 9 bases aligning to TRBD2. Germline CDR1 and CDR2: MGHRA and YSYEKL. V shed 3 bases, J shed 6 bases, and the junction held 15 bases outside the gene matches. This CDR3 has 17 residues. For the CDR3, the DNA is TGCGCCAGCAGCCAGGCCCTCAGGACTAGCGATTTTTCCGAGCAGTACTTC. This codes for CASSQALRTSDFSEQYF.

The CDR3 region is CASSVEVESDKNTGELFF. The CDR3 DNA follows: TGTGCCAGCAGCGTAGAAGTTGAATCGGACAAGAACACCGGGGAGCTGTTTTTT. This rearrangement joins TRBV9 to TRBJ2-2; D is perhaps TRBD1 (5 bases). The CDR3 length is 18 residues. The V and J ends lost 0 bases and 1 base respectively, with 16 bases between them. In germline, CDR1 is SGDLS, CDR2 YYNGEE.